This section outlines one TCR beta chain sequence together with its context. CDR1 and CDR2 (germline): SNHLY, FYNNEI. The CDR3 contains 14 residues. J gave up 6 bases and V 7 bases, and 9 bases lay outside the gene matches. The data were obtained in a study of lymphopenia after photon versus proton radiotherapy. This table comes from immunoSEQ multiplex PCR, and its TCRdb copy is limited to in-frame clones, with some not included. The table has over 50,000 clones, 75% to 90% seen once. This sequence joins TRBV2 and TRBJ1-1, with TRBD1 matching over 9 bases. The sequencing used peripheral blood, collected from a patient treated with photon-based radiotherapy. The source is a man in his forties with gastric cancer. The CDR3: CASTYRDRAAEAFF. CDR3 DNA: TGTGCCAGCACCTACCGGGACAGGGCGGCTGAAGCTTTCTTT. Supplemented by reference TRBV2 and TRBJ1-1, the full variable domain reads EPEVTQTPSHQVTQMGQEVILRCVPISNHLYFYWYRQILGQKVEFLVSFYNNEISEKSEIFDDQFSVERPDGSNFTLKIRSTKLEDSAMYFCASTYRDRAAEAFFGQGTRLTVV.